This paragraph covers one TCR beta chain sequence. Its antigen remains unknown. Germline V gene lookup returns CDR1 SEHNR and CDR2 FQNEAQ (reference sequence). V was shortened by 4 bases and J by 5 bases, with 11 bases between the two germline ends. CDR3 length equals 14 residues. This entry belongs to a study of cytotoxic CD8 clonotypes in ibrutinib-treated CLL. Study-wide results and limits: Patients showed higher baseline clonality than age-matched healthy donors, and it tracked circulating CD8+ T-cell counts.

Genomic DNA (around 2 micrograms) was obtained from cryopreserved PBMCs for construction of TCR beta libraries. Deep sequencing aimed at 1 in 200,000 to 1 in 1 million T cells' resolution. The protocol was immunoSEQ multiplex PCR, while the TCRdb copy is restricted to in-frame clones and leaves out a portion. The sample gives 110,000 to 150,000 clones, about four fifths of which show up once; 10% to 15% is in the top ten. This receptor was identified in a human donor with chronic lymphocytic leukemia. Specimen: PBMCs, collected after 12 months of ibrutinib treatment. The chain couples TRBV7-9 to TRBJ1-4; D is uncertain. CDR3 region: CASSSNLRNEKLFF. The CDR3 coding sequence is TGTGCCAGCAGCTCGAATCTCAGGAATGAAAAACTGTTTTTT.